The 20 T cell receptor beta chains in this list originate from one sample, sequenced in a study of CXCR3-negative and CXCR3-positive naive CD8 T cells. TRB cDNA libraries were made by UMI-labeled 5' RACE. TCRdb reprocessed the 5' RACE reads and reports one entry per CDR3 protein, with no DNA. The specimen's table records about 43,000 distinct CDR3 sequences. Material for sequencing was memory CD8+ T cells from blood. Every receptor here comes from a human donor in good health. Some clones in this sample may be carry-over from other donors' samples.

The chain combines TRBV21-1 with TRBJ2-6. TRBV21-1 is a pseudogene. This CDR3 has 15 amino acids. The chain's CDR3 is CASSKCTSGANVLTF.

The CDR3 region is CASSLGAEQFF. The V and J genes are TRBV28 and TRBJ2-1; there is no DNA to check the TCRdb D call of TRBD1. There are 11 residues in the CDR3. The germline V gene encodes CDR1 MDHEN and CDR2 SYDVKM.

The rearrangement uses TRBV20-1 and TRBJ2-1; TCRdb indicates TRBD1, and absent DNA this call remains unverified. Germline assignment: CDR1 DFQATT and CDR2 SNEGSKA (reference sequence). The CDR3 has 13 amino acids. The CDR3 spells CSANRDRWTEQFF.

The chain carries TRBV29-1 and TRBJ1-5; with no DNA, the TCRdb D assignment of TRBD1 cannot be verified. Germline CDR1 is SQVTM and CDR2 is ANQGSEA. The CDR3 covers 13 residues. The CDR3 protein is CSASGGSNQPQHF.

The chain joins TRBV12-3 or TRBV12-4 to TRBJ1-5; TCRdb calls TRBD1, which cannot be checked without DNA. CDR3 length equals 14 residues. The chain's CDR3 is CASRRQDFNQPQHF.

The chain joins TRBV10-3 to TRBJ2-1. The V gene's germline CDR1 is ENHRY and CDR2 SYGVKD. This CDR3 contains 13 residues. CDR3 region: CASSLTADNEQFF.

The V and J genes are TRBV29-1 and TRBJ2-7; with no DNA, the TCRdb D assignment of TRBD2 cannot be verified. Per germline, CDR1 SQVTM and CDR2 ANQGSEA. The CDR3 length is 14 residues. The CDR3 region is CSVDVAGGSYEQYF.

The V and J genes are TRBV7-2 and TRBJ2-5; no DNA is available, so the TRBD2 call from TCRdb remains unchecked. The germline V gene encodes CDR1 SGHTA and CDR2 FQGNSA. The length of the CDR3 is 17 residues. CDR3 amino acids: CASSLISGLAGRETQYF.

This sequence joins TRBV9 and TRBJ2-1; the TRBD2 assignment by TCRdb is unverifiable without DNA. The CDR3 contains 15 residues. Per germline, CDR1 SGDLS and CDR2 YYNGEE. The CDR3 reads CASNNGLAGGTEQFF.

This chain links TRBV29-1 with TRBJ2-6. Looked up from germline, CDR1 is SQVTM and CDR2 is ANQGSEA. This CDR3 has 14 amino acids. The CDR3 protein is CSVYGQTGANVLTF.

The gene calls are TRBV29-1 and TRBJ1-2; TCRdb designates TRBD1, a call that cannot be tested without DNA. CDR3 size: 13 residues. Per the germline V gene, CDR1 is SQVTM and CDR2 is ANQGSEA. CDR3: CSVATGPLNGYTF.

This sequence joins TRBV7-3 and TRBJ2-3; TCRdb gives TRBD1 as the D gene, but with no DNA this cannot be confirmed. The germline V gene has CDR1 SGHTA and CDR2 FQGTGA. The CDR3 has 14 amino acids. CDR3 sequence reads: CASSSGQGLDTQYF.

This chain connects TRBV29-1 to TRBJ2-1. Germline V lookup: CDR1 SQVTM, CDR2 ANQGSEA. The CDR3 loop spans 17 amino acids. This CDR3 reads CSVGDSWDPKTYNEQFF.

This chain joins TRBV11-3 and TRBJ2-7; TCRdb indicates TRBD1, and absent DNA this call remains unverified. The CDR3 is 13 residues long. Germline CDR1 and CDR2: SGHNT and YENEEA. Here the CDR3 reads CASSSRGNYEQYF. The full variable domain, in which reference TRBV11-3 and TRBJ2-7 provide the parts outside the CDR3, is EAGVVQSPRYKIIEKKQPVAFWCNPISGHNTLYWYLQNLGQGPELLIRYENEEAVDDSQLPKDRFSAERLKGVDSTLKIQPAELGDSAVYLCASSSRGNYEQYFGPGTRLTVT.

The chain has TRBV20-1 and TRBJ1-6. The CDR3 totals 16 residues. CDR1 is DFQATT and CDR2 is SNEGSKA in the germline V gene (reference sequence). CDR3 loop: CSARDPDNQAGLPLHF.

The rearrangement uses TRBV6-2 or TRBV6-3 and TRBJ2-1; as DNA is missing, the TRBD1 call by TCRdb cannot be tested. The germline CDR1 and CDR2 sequences are MNHEY and SVGEGT. This CDR3 region has 14 residues. The CDR3 is CASSYGPAPSEQFF.

This chain connects TRBV6-1 to TRBJ2-3; the TRBD1 assignment by TCRdb is unverifiable without DNA. The CDR3 runs to 15 residues. CDR1 MNHNS and CDR2 SASEGT come from the germline V gene. CDR3 sequence reads: CASSEAAGGTDTQYF.

The J gene is TRBJ2-5, the V gene TRBV20-1; TCRdb's D call of TRBD1 is untestable without DNA. Germline V CDR1 and CDR2: DFQATT, SNEGSKA (reference sequence). The CDR3 sequence is 16 residues long. The CDR3 protein is CSARDPTPGQEETQYF.

The chain couples TRBV29-1 to TRBJ2-7; TCRdb reports TRBD2, a call that lacks DNA to check it against. CDR3 length: 14 residues. Germline CDR1 SQVTM, CDR2 ANQGSEA. CDR3 loop: CSGLLAGDPYEQYF.

According to its frequency, this clonotype is medium-sized (0.01 to 0.1%). V and J are TRBV5-1 and TRBJ2-1; TCRdb calls TRBD1, which cannot be checked without DNA. From germline, CDR1 is SGHRS and CDR2 YFSETQ. The CDR3 runs 15 residues. The chain's CDR3 is CASSLEGPTYNEQFF. Filled out from reference TRBV5-1 and TRBJ2-1, the complete variable domain reads KAGVTQTPRYLIKTRGQQVTLSCSPISGHRSVSWYQQTPGQGLQFLFEYFSETQRNKGNFPGRFSGRQFSNSRSEMNVSTLELGDSALYLCASSLEGPTYNEQFFGPGTRLTVL.